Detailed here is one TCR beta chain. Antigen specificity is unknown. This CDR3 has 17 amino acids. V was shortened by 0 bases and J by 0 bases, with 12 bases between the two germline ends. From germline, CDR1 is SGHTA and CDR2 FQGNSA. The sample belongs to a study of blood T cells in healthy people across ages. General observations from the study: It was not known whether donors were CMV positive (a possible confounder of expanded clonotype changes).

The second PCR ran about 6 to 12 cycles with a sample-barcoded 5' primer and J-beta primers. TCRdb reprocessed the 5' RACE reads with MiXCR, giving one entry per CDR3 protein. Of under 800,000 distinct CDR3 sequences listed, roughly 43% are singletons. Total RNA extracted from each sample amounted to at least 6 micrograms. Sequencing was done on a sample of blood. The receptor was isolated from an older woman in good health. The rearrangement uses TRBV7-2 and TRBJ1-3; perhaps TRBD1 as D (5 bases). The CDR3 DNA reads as TGTGCCAGCAGCTTAGCAGCCGGGACTGCCTCTGGAAACACCATATATTTT. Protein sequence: CASSLAAGTASGNTIYF.